These 14 T cell receptor beta chains originate from one sample sequenced in a study of brain T cells in children with intractable seizures. Profiled with immunoSEQ multiplex PCR; TCRdb holds only in-frame clones, not every one. The sample lists some 76,000 clones, about 93% occurring once. Specimen: peripheral blood, collected at surgery. All receptors derive from a boy under three years old with tuberous sclerosis and intractable seizures.

The chain has TRBV13 and TRBJ1-3; tentative D call: TRBD1 (5 bases). Per germline, CDR1 PRHDT and CDR2 FYEKMQ (reference sequence). Trimming left V 2 bases short and J 7 bases short, with 15 bases between. This CDR3 region has 15 residues. The CDR3 loop is CASSLRGPGGNTIYF. In nucleotides, the CDR3 is TGTGCCAGCAGCTTACGCGGACCTGGGGGGAACACCATATATTTT. The full variable domain, its missing parts supplied by reference TRBV13 and TRBJ1-3, is AAGVIQSPRHLIKEKRETATLKCYPIPRHDTVYWYQQGPGQDPQFLISFYEKMQSDKGSIPDRFSAQQFSDYHSELNMSSLELGDSALYFCASSLRGPGGNTIYFGEGSWLTVV.

The chain recombines TRBV19 with TRBJ1-2; D might be TRBD1 (6 bases). This CDR3 is 18 amino acids long. V was trimmed by 5 bases and J by 0 bases, leaving 22 bases between them. Germline loops: CDR1 LNHDA, CDR2 SQIVND (reference sequence). The CDR3 loop reads CASSFTRLGGAANYGYTF. CDR3 nucleotide sequence: TGTGCCAGTAGTTTCACCCGACTTGGGGGGGCTGCTAACTATGGCTACACCTTC.

The chain links TRBV12-3 or TRBV12-4 to TRBJ1-2; possible D gene TRBD1, 5 bases. The CDR3 has 12 amino acids. Trimming shortened V by 6 bases and J by 4 bases, and 9 bases separated the two germline ends. Here the CDR3 DNA reads TGTGCCAGCAGCAACAGGCTCTATGGCTACACCTTC. Amino acid sequence: CASSNRLYGYTF.

The CDR3 protein is CSADPLAETGGDGYTF. CDR3 bases: TGCAGCGCTGACCCATTAGCCGAGACAGGGGGCGATGGCTACACCTTC. The rearrangement links TRBV29-1 to TRBJ1-2; 10 bases are a match to TRBD1. CDR3 length equals 16 residues. Germline loops: CDR1 SQVTM, CDR2 ANQGSEA. Unmatched junction bases numbered 17, after V lost 7 bases and J lost 6 bases.

This chain uses TRBV3-1 (or the pseudogene TRBV3-2) with TRBJ1-2; D might be TRBD1 (5 bases). V was cut by 2 bases and J by 4 bases, with 11 bases left in between. The germline V gene encodes CDR1 LGHDT and CDR2 YNNKEL (reference sequence). This CDR3 contains 14 residues. The CDR3 protein is CASSQMQGAYGYTF. The DNA of the CDR3 is TGTGCCAGCAGCCAAATGCAGGGCGCCTATGGCTACACCTTC.

This CDR3 reads CASRRGPATDTQYF. DNA for the CDR3: TGTGCCAGCAGACGGGGGCCTGCCACAGATACGCAGTATTTT. This chain connects TRBV6-5 to TRBJ2-3; D is perhaps TRBD1 or TRBD2 (6 bases each). Trimming shortened V by 6 bases and J by 2 bases, and 12 bases separated the two germline ends. Germline CDR1 is MNHEY and CDR2 is SVGAGI. The CDR3 has 14 residues.

The chain recombines TRBV7-8 with TRBJ1-2, with 10 bases matching TRBD1. The germline CDR1 and CDR2 sequences are SGHVS and FQNEAQ. The CDR3 length is 13 residues. The junction had 4 bases not matched to a gene; V was cut back by 3 bases and J by 9 bases. CDR3 sequence: CASSLGDRGSYTF. DNA for the CDR3: TGTGCCAGCAGCTTGGGGGACAGGGGAAGCTACACCTTC.

The rearrangement links TRBV5-1 to TRBJ1-2, with 12 bases that match TRBD1. The germline V gene encodes CDR1 SGHRS and CDR2 YFSETQ. Trimming cost V 1 base and J 4 bases; bases outside gene matches: 8. CDR3 length: 17 residues. The CDR3 nucleotides are TGCGCCAGCAGCTTGATGGGACAGGGGGCGCCTGGCTATGGCTACACCTTC. The encoded protein is CASSLMGQGAPGYGYTF.

This clone was observed once. This sequence joins TRBV7-6 and TRBJ2-2; TRBD1 matches at 9 bases. Germline trimming cut 5 bases from V and 5 bases from J; bases unmatched to any gene: 6. This CDR3 contains 15 residues. CDR1 SGHVS and CDR2 FNYEAQ come from the germline V gene. The CDR3 DNA reads as TGTGCCAGCAGCGCACAGGGGGCGGGAACCGGGGAGCTGTTTTTT. It specifies CASSAQGAGTGELFF.

DNA of the CDR3: TGTGCCAGCAGCTTACGACTAGCGGGGCCCACAGATACGCAGTATTTT. Amino acids: CASSLRLAGPTDTQYF. The chain couples TRBV7-8 to TRBJ2-3, with 11 bases that match TRBD2. Germline assignment: CDR1 SGHVS and CDR2 FQNEAQ. V lost 2 bases and J lost 2; bases outside the gene matches: 3. CDR3 size: 16 residues.

This sequence joins TRBV3-1 (or the pseudogene TRBV3-2) and TRBJ1-1; D unclear. Germline-derived CDR1 and CDR2 are LGHDT and YNNKEL (reference sequence). The V end was cut by 2 bases, the J end by 1 base, with 14 bases between. The CDR3 totals 16 residues. In nucleotides, the CDR3 is TGTGCCAGCAGCCAATCTCGACATATGGGGAACACTGAAGCTTTCTTT. It encodes CASSQSRHMGNTEAFF.

CDR3 nucleotides: TGTGCCAGCACCGACAGGGGTTTCACCGGGGAGCTGTTTTTT. It yields the protein CASTDRGFTGELFF. The chain is built from TRBV2 and TRBJ2-2; 8 positions agree with TRBD1. Trimming at V came to 7 bases and at J to 4 bases, leaving 5 bases not matched to a gene. This CDR3 has 14 amino acids. Per germline, CDR1 SNHLY and CDR2 FYNNEI. The full variable domain, rest sourced from reference TRBV2 and TRBJ2-2, is EPEVTQTPSHQVTQMGQEVILRCVPISNHLYFYWYRQILGQKVEFLVSFYNNEISEKSEIFDDQFSVERPDGSNFTLKIRSTKLEDSAMYFCASTDRGFTGELFFGEGSRLTVL.

This chain links TRBV21-1 with TRBJ1-2. TRBV21-1 is designated a pseudogene. The CDR3 is made up of 16 amino acids. CDR3 residues: CASSKDRQLSNYGYTF. The CDR3 DNA is TGTGCCAGCAGCAAAGATCGGCAGCTATCTAACTATGGCTACACCTTC.

The chain joins TRBV14 to TRBJ2-7; 13 positions match TRBD2. The ends lost 10 bases at V and 7 bases at J; junction bases unmatched: 10. The germline gives CDR1 SGHDN, CDR2 FVKESK. CDR3 size: 14 residues. This chain's CDR3 is CATSRTSGSGEQYF. In DNA, the CDR3 is TGTGCCACTTCAAGGACTAGCGGGAGTGGGGAGCAGTACTTC.